This T cell receptor beta chain was sequenced during a study of cytomegalovirus exposure and HLA in healthy donors. Donors showed nominal health when sampled, although they likely had unrecorded immune exposures. The primer mix had 60 Vbeta and 13 Jbeta primers. The method was immunoSEQ multiplex PCR; TCRdb's version includes in-frame clones alone and lacks a portion of them. The table has around 190,000 clones, almost 85% seen once. The CDR3 spans 16 residues. The trim removed 3 bases at V and 1 base at J, leaving 7 bases unmatched. Per the germline V gene, CDR1 is MGHDK and CDR2 is SYGVNS. This sequence joins TRBV25-1 and TRBJ2-7; 9 bases line up with TRBD2. The TCR sequence derives from a woman aged 50 to 65 in good health and CMV-seronegative. Specimen: PBMCs. The CDR3 nucleotides are TGTGCCAGCAGTGACTGGAATAGCGGGAGTTCCTACGAGCAGTACTTC. It translates to CASSDWNSGSSYEQYF.